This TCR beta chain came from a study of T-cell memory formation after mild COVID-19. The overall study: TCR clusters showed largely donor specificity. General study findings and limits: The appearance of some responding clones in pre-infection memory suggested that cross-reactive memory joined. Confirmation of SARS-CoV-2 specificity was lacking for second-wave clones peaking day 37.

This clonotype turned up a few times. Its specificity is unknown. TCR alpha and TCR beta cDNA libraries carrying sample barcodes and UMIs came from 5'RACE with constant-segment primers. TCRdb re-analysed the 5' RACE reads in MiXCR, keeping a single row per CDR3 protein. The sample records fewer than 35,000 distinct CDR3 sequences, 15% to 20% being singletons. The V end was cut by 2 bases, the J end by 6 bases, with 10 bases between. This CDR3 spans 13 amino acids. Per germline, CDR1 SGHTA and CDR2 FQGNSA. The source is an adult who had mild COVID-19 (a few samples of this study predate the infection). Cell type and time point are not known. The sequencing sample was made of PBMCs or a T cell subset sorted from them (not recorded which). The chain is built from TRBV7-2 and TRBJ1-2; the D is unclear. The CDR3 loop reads CASSLRSSDGYTF. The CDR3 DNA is TGTGCCAGCAGCTTACGTTCAAGTGATGGCTACACCTTC. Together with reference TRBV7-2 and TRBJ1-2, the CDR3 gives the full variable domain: GAGVSQSPSNKVTEKGKDVELRCDPISGHTALYWYRQSLGQGLEFLIYFQGNSAPDKSGLPSDRFSAERTGGSVSTLTIQRTQQEDSAVYLCASSLRSSDGYTFGSGTRLTVV.